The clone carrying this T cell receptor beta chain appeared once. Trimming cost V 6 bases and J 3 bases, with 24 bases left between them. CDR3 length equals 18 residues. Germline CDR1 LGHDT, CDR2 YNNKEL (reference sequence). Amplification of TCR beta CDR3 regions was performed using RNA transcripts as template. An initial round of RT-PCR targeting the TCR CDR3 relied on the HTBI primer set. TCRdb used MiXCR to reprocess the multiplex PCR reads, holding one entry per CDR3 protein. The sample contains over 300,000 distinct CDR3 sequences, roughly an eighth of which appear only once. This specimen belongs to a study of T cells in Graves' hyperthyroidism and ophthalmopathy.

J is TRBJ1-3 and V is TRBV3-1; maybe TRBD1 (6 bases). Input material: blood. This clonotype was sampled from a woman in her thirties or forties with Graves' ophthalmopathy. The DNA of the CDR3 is TGTGCCAGCAGGGACACAGGGACGCCTTTCCGGAATGGAAACACCATATATTTT. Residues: CASRDTGTPFRNGNTIYF. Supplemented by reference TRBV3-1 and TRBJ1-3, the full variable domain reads DTAVSQTPKYLVTQMGNDKSIKCEQNLGHDTMYWYKQDSKKFLKIMFSYNNKELIINETVPNRFSPKSPDKAHLNLHINSLELGDSAVYFCASRDTGTPFRNGNTIYFGEGSWLTVV.